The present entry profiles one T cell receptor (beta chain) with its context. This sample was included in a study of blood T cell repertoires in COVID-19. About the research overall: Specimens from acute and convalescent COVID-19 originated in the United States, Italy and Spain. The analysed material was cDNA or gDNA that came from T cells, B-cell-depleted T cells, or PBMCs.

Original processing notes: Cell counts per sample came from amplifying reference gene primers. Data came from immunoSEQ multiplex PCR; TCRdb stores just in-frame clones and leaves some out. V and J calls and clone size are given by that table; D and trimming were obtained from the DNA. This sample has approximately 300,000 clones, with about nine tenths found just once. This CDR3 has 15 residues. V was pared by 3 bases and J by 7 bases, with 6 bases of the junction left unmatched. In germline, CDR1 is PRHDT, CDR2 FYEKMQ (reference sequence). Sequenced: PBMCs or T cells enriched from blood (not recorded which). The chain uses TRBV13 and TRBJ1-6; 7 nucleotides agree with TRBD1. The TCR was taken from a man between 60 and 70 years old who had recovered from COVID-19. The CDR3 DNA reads TGTGCCAGCAGCTTCCGGACAGGCCTCAATTCACCCCTCCACTTT. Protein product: CASSFRTGLNSPLHF.